The clone carrying this T cell receptor (beta chain) came up a few times. What it binds is unknown. Spiking each PCR with synthetic TCR analog templates was performed. Profiled with immunoSEQ multiplex PCR; TCRdb holds only in-frame clones, not every one. Here the sample spans 120,000 or so clones, more than 70% being singletons. These data originate in a study of PD-L1 blockade in urothelial cancer. On the study more broadly: Counts from blood samples showed a median of about 140,000 T cells.

The time point is: peripheral blood 6 weeks after treatment start. Points from the study as a whole: Improved survival was predicted by pretreatment blood TCR clonality below the median. For durable-benefit patients, tumor-associated blood clones expanded more at 3 weeks.

This CDR3 spans 11 amino acids. From germline, CDR1 is MNHNS and CDR2 SASEGT. V lost 5 bases to trimming and J lost 14 bases; unmatched junction nucleotides: 6. The chain has TRBV6-1 and TRBJ1-5, with 7 bases matching TRBD1. Sequenced here: PBMCs, sampled around atezolizumab (anti-PD-L1) treatment. This TCR was recovered from a man aged 50 to 60 with urothelial cancer. The CDR3 is CASSKWDSKHF. The DNA for the CDR3 is TGTGCCAGCAGTAAGTGGGACAGTAAGCATTTT.